This TCR beta chain was found in a study of T cells in Graves' hyperthyroidism and ophthalmopathy (dated by TCRdb to about 2019). About the investigation overall: Peripheral blood was sampled at the time of initial diagnosis, prior to any treatment. To identify TCR V-J signatures that set the groups apart, the researchers used a discovery cohort of 90 to 100 patients, made up of 40 to 45 with Graves' ophthalmopathy and some 56 with stable Graves' hyperthyroidism. Prospective prediction of ophthalmopathy was tested in an independent validation cohort consisting of 18 hyperthyroidism patients and some 16 patients who later progressed to ophthalmopathy. The 75 to 100 discovery patients were divided at random into training and test sets in a 7:3 ratio. In more than 5 Graves' hyperthyroidism patients, the study also compared T-cell repertoires from thyroid tissue with T-cell repertoires from blood. After sampling, hyperthyroidism patients received methimazole starting at 30 mg daily, and ophthalmopathy patients received high-dose intravenous methylprednisolone. TCR Vbeta CDR3 sequencing of approximately 140 peripheral blood samples (under 45 ophthalmopathy, 75 to 80 hyperthyroidism and roughly 17 progressor patients) is reported in the paper.

The table lists this clonotype with many counts. This receptor's antigen is unknown. No clone much larger than this one lies a single base away; base qualities are absent. Stable Graves' hyperthyroidism was defined as no progression to ophthalmopathy during 18 months of follow-up. Hyperthyroidism patients were aged 18 to 65 years and newly diagnosed, with disease duration of less than 2 months. Exclusion was applied to patients with uncontrolled infections, other autoimmune diseases, pregnancy or lactation. Diagnoses were established on the basis of clinical symptoms, serum thyroxine and TRAb, thyroid ultrasound, and orbital computed tomography. Ficoll-Paque density gradient centrifugation was used to isolate PBMCs from 8.5 to 10 ml of fresh peripheral blood. Trizol reagent was used to extract total RNA, and RNA quality was then checked on an Agilent 2100 Bioanalyzer. Paper-wide results and their limitations: In validation, the model predicted progression to ophthalmopathy with just under 71% sensitivity and 72% to 85% specificity, a median of approximately 6.7 months before onset. Most expanded thyroid clonotypes (frequency above 0.001) were also found in blood, which suggests that blood repertoires may mirror thyroid immune responses. No statistical method was used to fix the sample size in advance, and group allocation was not hidden from the investigators. Ophthalmopathy was separated from stable hyperthyroidism by a 13 V-J signature model, with approximately 89% sensitivity and approximately 81% specificity obtained in cross-validation and 80%/75% obtained in testing.

The TCR beta CDR3 regions were amplified from RNA transcripts. A first-round RT-PCR of the TCR CDR3 used the HTBI primer set with the Qiagen OneStep RT-PCR kit. Libraries were constructed in a second round of multiplex PCR, after which size selection and purification were carried out. Libraries were sequenced paired-end with 100 bp reads on an Illumina HiSeq2000. On the study's bioinformatics: Raw data were processed with SOAPnuke, discarding reads with adapters, uncalled bases, mean Phred below 15, or no exact constant-primer or identifier match. COPE v1.2.5 was used to merge the high-quality paired reads, and each unique nucleotide sequence was defined as a clonotype. MiTCR v1.1 was used to align the clonotypes against IMGT TRBV, TRBD and TRBJ reference segments. Analysis was restricted to V-J combinations with a frequency above 0.0001, which covered roughly 99% of repertoires. A TCS score was defined as the ratio between F50 (clonal expansion) and ExV (chaos), using BLOSUM62-based TCRdist between CDR3 peptides within each V-J. Welch's t-statistics and random forest reduced around 520 V-J features to some 14, which were used in a naive Bayes classifier (R e1071). The similarity between thyroid and blood repertoires was quantified using the Morisita-Horn index. TCRdb reprocessed the public reads (quality trimming at Q25 with fastp, clone calling with MiXCR) and kept in-frame beta chains. Every distinct CDR3 protein forms one entry, paired with its most common genes and DNA. TCRdb's processing, not the authors' own work, is the source of the V and J calls. Within this sample are nearly 750,000 distinct CDR3 sequences, with about a third of them counted one time only. The ten largest clones add up to less than 35% of the sample.

Sequences SGHTA (CDR1) and FQGNSA (CDR2) are obtained from the germline V gene. The CDR3 has 14 amino acids, counting the end cysteine and phenylalanine. The entry retains the CDR3 DNA only, 42 bases that are in frame from base 1. V loses 1 base of germline sequence and J loses 3 bases, and the interval between the two ends is 10 bases. The sequence was obtained from a woman aged 40 to 55 with Graves' hyperthyroidism. The chain employs TRBV7-2 and TRBJ2-7; D gene: possibly TRBD1, on 6 matching bases. The sequenced sample consisted of blood. DNA sequence: TGTGCCAGCAGCTTAGAAGTGACAGGCTACGAGCAGTACTTC. It encodes CASSLEVTGYEQYF.